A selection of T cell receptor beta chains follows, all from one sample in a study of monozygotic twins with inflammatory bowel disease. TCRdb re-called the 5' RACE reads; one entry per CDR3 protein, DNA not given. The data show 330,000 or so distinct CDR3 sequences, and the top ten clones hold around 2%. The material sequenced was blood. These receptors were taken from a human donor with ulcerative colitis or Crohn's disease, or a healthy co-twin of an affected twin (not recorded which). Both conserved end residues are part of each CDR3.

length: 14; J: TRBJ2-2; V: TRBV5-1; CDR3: CASSTGLSTGELFF
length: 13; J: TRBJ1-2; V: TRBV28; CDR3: CASSLFGGYGYTF
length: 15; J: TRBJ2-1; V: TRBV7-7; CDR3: CASSFNRAGVNEQFF
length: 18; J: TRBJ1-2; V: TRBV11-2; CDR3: CASSLDPTWGVMEYGYTF
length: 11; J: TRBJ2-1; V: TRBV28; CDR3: CASLSRNEQFF
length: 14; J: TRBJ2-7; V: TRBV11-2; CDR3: CASSLDPRPYEQYF
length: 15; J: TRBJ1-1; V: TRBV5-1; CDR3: CASSLAGLRNTEAFF
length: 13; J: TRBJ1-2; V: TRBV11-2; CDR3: CASSLDVTGGYTF
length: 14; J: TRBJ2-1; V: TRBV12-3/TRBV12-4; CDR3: CASSLDQGVNEQFF
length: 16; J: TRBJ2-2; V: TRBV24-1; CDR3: CATSDPLQGDTGELFF
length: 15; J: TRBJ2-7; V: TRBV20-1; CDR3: CSATPWGQEAYEQYF
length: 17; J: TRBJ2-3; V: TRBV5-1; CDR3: CASSLAPLSGGGDTQYF